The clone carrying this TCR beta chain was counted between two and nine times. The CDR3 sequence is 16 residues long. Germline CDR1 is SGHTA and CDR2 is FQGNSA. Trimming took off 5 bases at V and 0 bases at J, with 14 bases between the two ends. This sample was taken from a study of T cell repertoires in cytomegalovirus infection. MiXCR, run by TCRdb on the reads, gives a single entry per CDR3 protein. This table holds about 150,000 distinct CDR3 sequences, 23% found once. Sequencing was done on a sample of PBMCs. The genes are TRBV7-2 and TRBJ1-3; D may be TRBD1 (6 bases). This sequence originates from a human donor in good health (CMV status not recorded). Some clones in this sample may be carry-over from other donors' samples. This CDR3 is CASSVTGLSSGNTIYF. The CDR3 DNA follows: TGTGCCAGCAGCGTTACAGGGCTTTCCTCTGGAAACACCATATATTTT.